The source of this T cell receptor (beta chain) is a study of T cells in Graves' hyperthyroidism and ophthalmopathy. The CDR3 is 15 amino acids. V dropped 3 bases and J dropped 5; count of bases not matched to a gene: 3. CDR1 and CDR2 (germline): SGHVS, FQNEAQ. Ophthalmopathy patients had Clinical Activity Score at least 3, NOSPECS grade at least 4, duration under 3 months. The investigators amplified TCR beta CDR3 regions from RNA transcripts. Using the HTBI primer set, a first-round RT-PCR was run on the TCR CDR3. TCRdb reprocessed the multiplex PCR reads via MiXCR and lists one record per CDR3 protein. The data contain about 290,000 distinct CDR3 sequences, roughly a fifth of them singletons. This clonotype showed up many times.

The rearrangement joins TRBV7-8 to TRBJ2-1, with 11 bases matching TRBD2. The sequenced sample consisted of blood. The receptor comes from a man aged 45-65 years with Graves' ophthalmopathy. CDR3 protein: CASSFSGRGNNEQFF. The DNA of the CDR3 is TGTGCCAGCAGCTTTAGCGGGAGGGGTAACAATGAGCAGTTCTTC.